The following is a TCR beta chain sequence with its context. Antigen unknown. A second roughly 6 to 11 cycle PCR used barcoded and J-beta primers. With 12 random nucleotides, a template-switch adaptor tagged each individual cDNA molecule. In TCRdb, the 5' RACE reads were re-called with MiXCR into one record per CDR3 protein. The data show 780,000 or so distinct CDR3 sequences, with approximately 53% seen just once and approximately 40% held by the top ten. V dropped 0 bases and J dropped 14 bases, with 21 bases sitting between them. Per the germline V gene, CDR1 is MNHEY and CDR2 is SMNVEV (reference sequence). The length of the CDR3 is 15 residues. These data come from a study of blood T cells in healthy people across ages. Whole-study results and caveats: Using unsorted PBMCs precluded a conclusive naive versus antigen-experienced comparison.

The J gene is TRBJ2-3, the V gene TRBV27, with D possibly TRBD2 on 6 matching bases. The clonotype was recovered from a man older than 75 in good health. The sequencing input was blood. The CDR3: CASSLSGGQHRYAYF. The CDR3 DNA sequence: TGTGCCAGCAGTTTATCGGGGGGTCAGCACAGATACGCGTATTTT.